This T cell receptor beta chain stems from a study of T cells in Graves' hyperthyroidism and ophthalmopathy. Study in general: Before any treatment, at initial diagnosis, peripheral blood was collected. General observations from the study: In blood, most of the thyroid clonotypes expanded above 0.001 were also present.

As for this clonotype: Its antigen is not known.

Amplification of TCR beta CDR3 regions was performed using RNA transcripts as template. Primed by the HTBI set, a first-round RT-PCR was run on the TCR CDR3. TCRdb analysed the multiplex PCR reads with MiXCR anew, one entry per CDR3 protein. There are a few hundred thousand distinct CDR3 sequences in the sample; roughly 15% occur only once, and approximately 35% lies in the top ten. The germline gives CDR1 MNHEY, CDR2 SMNVEV (reference sequence). The CDR3 contains 15 residues. V lost 6 bases and J lost 6, with 18 bases in between. This clonotype was obtained from a woman in her 40s with Graves' ophthalmopathy. Sequencing was carried out using blood. The chain links TRBV27 to TRBJ2-1; D might be TRBD1 or TRBD2, each matching 6 bases. CDR3 DNA sequence: TGTGCCAGCAGCCTGCGGGACACCTACGGCAATGAGCAGTTCTTC. This sequence encodes CASSLRDTYGNEQFF.